Sequencing of this T cell receptor beta chain was carried out in a study of T cells in localized non-small cell lung cancer. Comment on this clone: Its antigen remains unidentified.

Produced via immunoSEQ multiplex PCR; TCRdb's table is partial and in-frame only. Of about 40,000 clones listed, around 87% are singletons. Study-wide points: Higher blood T cell density tracked longer overall survival. Among the tissues sampled, uninvolved adjacent lung had the highest T cell clonality, above tumor. Of the top 100 tumor clones, median around 60 were in adjacent lung, some 29 among its top 100.

J lost 3 bases, V lost 5 bases, and 1 base had no gene match. CDR3 size: 14 residues. CDR1 and CDR2 from the germline V gene are MNHEY and SMNVEV (reference sequence). The sequence came from a man aged 35-69 years with stage I lung adenocarcinoma. Here the sequenced sample was peripheral blood, taken before any cancer treatment. This chain connects TRBV27 to TRBJ1-4; TRBD1 matches at 9 bases. The CDR3 DNA reads as TGTGCCAGCAGTCGGACAGGGGCTAATGAAAAACTGTTTTTT. Translated, it gives CASSRTGANEKLFF.